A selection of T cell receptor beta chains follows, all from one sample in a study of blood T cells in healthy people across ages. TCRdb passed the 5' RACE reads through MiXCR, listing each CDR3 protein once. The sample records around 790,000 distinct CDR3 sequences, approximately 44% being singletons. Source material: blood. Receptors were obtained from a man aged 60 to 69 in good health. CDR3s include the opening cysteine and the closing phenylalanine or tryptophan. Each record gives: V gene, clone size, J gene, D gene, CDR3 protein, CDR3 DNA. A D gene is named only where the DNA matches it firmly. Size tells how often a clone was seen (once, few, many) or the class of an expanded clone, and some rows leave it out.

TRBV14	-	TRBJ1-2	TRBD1	CASSQGTADRDGYTF	TGTGCCAGCAGCCAGGGAACAGCCGACAGGGATGGCTACACCTTC
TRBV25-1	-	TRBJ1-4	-	CASSESGPLGGEKLFF	TGTGCCAGCAGTGAATCCGGGCCCCTTGGAGGGGAAAAACTGTTTTTT
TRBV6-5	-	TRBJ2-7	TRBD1	CASRLTRDRVYEQYF	TGTGCCAGCAGATTAACCCGGGACAGGGTTTACGAGCAGTACTTC
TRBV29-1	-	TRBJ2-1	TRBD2	CSVDLAGGNLQETQFF	TGCAGCGTTGATCTAGCGGGGGGAAACTTACAGGAGACCCAGTTCTTC
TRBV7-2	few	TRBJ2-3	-	CASSTGPALVTDTQYF	TGTGCCAGCAGCACAGGACCAGCACTTGTCACAGATACGCAGTATTTT
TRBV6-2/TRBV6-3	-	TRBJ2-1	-	CASSHRRDEQFF	TGTGCCAGCAGCCACCGACGTGATGAGCAGTTCTTC
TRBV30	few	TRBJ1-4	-	CAWSVKGNEKLFF	TGTGCCTGGAGTGTAAAGGGAAATGAAAAACTGTTTTTT
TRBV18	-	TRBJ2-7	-	CASSPPFGTYEQYF	TGTGCCAGCTCACCACCTTTCGGAACCTACGAGCAGTACTTC
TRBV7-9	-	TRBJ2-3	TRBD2	CASRRGRAGPTDTQYF	TGTGCCAGCAGGCGCGGGAGGGCGGGGCCCACAGATACGCAGTATTTT
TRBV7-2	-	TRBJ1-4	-	CASSTLGEKLFF	TGTGCCAGCAGCACACTAGGAGAAAAACTGTTTTTT
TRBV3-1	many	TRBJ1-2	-	CASSQGRARGYTF	TGTGCCAGCAGCCAAGGTCGCGCGCGAGGCTACACCTTC
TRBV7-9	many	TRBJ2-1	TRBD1	CASSHRGYEQFF	TGTGCCAGCAGCCACAGGGGATATGAGCAGTTCTTC
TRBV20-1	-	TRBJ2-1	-	CSARVEEGGQFF	TGCAGTGCTAGAGTTGAAGAGGGTGGGCAGTTCTTC
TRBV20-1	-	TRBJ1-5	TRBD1	CSARPGTGALEPQHF	TGCAGTGCTAGACCCGGGACAGGGGCATTGGAGCCCCAGCATTTT
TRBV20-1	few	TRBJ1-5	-	CSAPDPWGQPQHF	TGCAGTGCACCGGACCCCTGGGGCCAGCCCCAGCATTTT
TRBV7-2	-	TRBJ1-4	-	CASRPQGSTNEELFF	TGTGCCAGCAGGCCACAGGGTTCGACTAATGAAGAACTGTTTTTT
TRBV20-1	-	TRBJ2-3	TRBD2	CSALRTSSNTQYF	TGCAGTGCTCTTAGGACTAGCTCAAATACGCAGTATTTT
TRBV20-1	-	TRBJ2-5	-	CSAVGQFQETQYF	TGCAGTGCGGTCGGACAGTTCCAAGAGACCCAGTACTTC
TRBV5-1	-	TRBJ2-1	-	CASSRAAQSSYNEQFF	TGCGCCAGCAGTCGGGCGGCCCAGAGCTCCTACAATGAGCAGTTCTTC
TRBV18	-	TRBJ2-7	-	CASSSTGKSSYEQYF	TGTGCCAGCTCATCCACAGGCAAGAGCTCCTACGAGCAGTACTTC
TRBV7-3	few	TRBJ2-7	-	CASSLIGGQYNEQYF	TGTGCCAGCAGCTTAATAGGGGGGCAGTACAATGAGCAGTACTTC
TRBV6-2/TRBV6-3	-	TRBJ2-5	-	CASSYSKLRGETQYF	TGTGCCAGCAGTTACTCGAAGTTGCGAGGAGAGACCCAGTACTTC
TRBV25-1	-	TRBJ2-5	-	CASSASGTARVEQYF	TGTGCCAGCAGTGCCTCCGGGACGGCTAGGGTTGAGCAGTACTTC
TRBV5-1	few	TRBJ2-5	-	CASSDPGLETQYF	TGCGCCAGCAGCGATCCAGGATTAGAGACCCAGTACTTC
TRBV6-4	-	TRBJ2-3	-	CASSEQISTDTQYF	TGTGCCAGCAGCGAACAGATTAGCACAGATACGCAGTATTTT
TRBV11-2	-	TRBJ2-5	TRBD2	CASSLGLARWETQYF	TGTGCCAGCAGCCTAGGACTAGCTCGGTGGGAGACCCAGTACTTC
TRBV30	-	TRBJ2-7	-	CAWSELVNEQYF	TGTGCCTGGAGTGAATTGGTAAACGAGCAGTACTTC
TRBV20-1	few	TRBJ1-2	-	CSATGAGYTF	TGCAGTGCCACCGGGGCTGGCTACACCTTC
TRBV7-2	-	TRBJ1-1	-	CASQPLGLMNTEAFF	TGTGCCAGCCAACCTTTGGGTCTCATGAACACTGAAGCTTTCTTT
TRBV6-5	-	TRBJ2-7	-	CAGSYSPGPSYEQYF	TGTGCCGGCAGTTACTCCCCAGGCCCTTCCTACGAGCAGTACTTC
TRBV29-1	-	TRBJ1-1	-	CSAETQYMNTEAFF	TGCAGCGCTGAAACCCAATACATGAACACTGAAGCTTTCTTT
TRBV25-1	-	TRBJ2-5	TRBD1	CASSGPDRQRQETQYF	TGTGCCAGCAGTGGGCCGGACAGGCAGAGGCAAGAGACCCAGTACTTC
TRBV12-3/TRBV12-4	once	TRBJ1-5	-	CASSLSGNGLTHF	TGTGCCAGCAGTTTGTCAGGGAATGGCCTTACGCATTTT
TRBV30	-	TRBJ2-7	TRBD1	CAWSKGQVDEQYF	TGTGCCTGGAGCAAGGGACAGGTAGACGAGCAGTACTTC
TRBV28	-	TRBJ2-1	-	CASSSLGGAHNEQFF	TGTGCCAGCAGTTCCCTTGGCGGGGCCCACAATGAGCAGTTCTTC
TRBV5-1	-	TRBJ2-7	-	CASSLGYGQYF	TGCGCCAGCAGCTTAGGTTACGGGCAGTACTTC
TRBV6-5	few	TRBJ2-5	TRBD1	CASSYGTAKETQYF	TGTGCCAGCAGTTACGGGACAGCCAAAGAGACCCAGTACTTC
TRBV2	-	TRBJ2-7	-	CASRDAGATDEQYF	TGTGCCAGCAGAGATGCGGGGGCGACCGACGAGCAGTACTTC
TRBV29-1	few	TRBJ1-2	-	CSVVKGLGCTF	TGCAGCGTTGTGAAGGGTCTTGGCTGCACCTTC
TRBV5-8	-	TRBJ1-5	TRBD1	CVSSKGQGEESNQPQHF	TGTGTCAGCAGCAAAGGACAGGGAGAGGAGAGCAATCAGCCCCAGCATTTT
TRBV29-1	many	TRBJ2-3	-	CSVGYGGSTDTQYF	TGCAGCGTTGGGTACGGCGGCTCCACAGATACGCAGTATTTT
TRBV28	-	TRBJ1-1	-	CASTLQTNTEAFF	TGTGCCAGCACCTTACAGACGAACACTGAAGCTTTCTTT
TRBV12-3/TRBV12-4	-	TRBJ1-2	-	CASSPSGTNYGYTF	TGTGCCAGCAGTCCCTCAGGGACCAACTATGGCTACACCTTC
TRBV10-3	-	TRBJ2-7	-	CAIRRDTLYEQYF	TGTGCCATCAGGCGGGACACCCTCTACGAGCAGTACTTC
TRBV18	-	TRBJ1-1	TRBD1	CASSPLTGMTEAFF	TGTGCCAGCTCACCGCTGACAGGGATGACTGAAGCTTTCTTT
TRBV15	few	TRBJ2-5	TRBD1	CATSSFPGQGDNEQYF	TGTGCCACCAGCTCTTTCCCGGGACAGGGTGACAATGAGCAGTACTTC
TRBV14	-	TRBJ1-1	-	CASSQDMAERGYINTEAFF	TGTGCCAGCAGCCAAGATATGGCGGAGAGAGGATACATTAACACTGAAGCTTTCTTT